This T cell receptor (delta chain) originates from a study of gamma-delta chains in newborns, infants, children. The CDR3 spans 15 residues. Germline CDR1 GEAIGNYY, CDR2 EKD. On this clone itself: This probably arose from a read error, given a far larger clone one base away.

TCRdb re-called the reads through CATT. The sample consists of several thousand delta-chain clones, about 3.7% of them appearing once. The sequenced sample was blood. This chain links TRDV2 with TRDJ2; TRDD3 matches 8 bases. The clonotype originates from a child who was a newborn, infant or young child, either healthy, febrile or measles-vaccinated (not recorded which). CDR3 sequence (DNA): TGTGCCTGTGCCACCCTGGGGGATTTGACAGCACAACTCTTCTTT. Residues: CACATLGDLTAQLFF.